Following are 9 T cell receptor beta chains from one sample sequenced in a study of shared clonotypes between healthy human individuals. CD8 cells regarded as naive lacked CD45RO, were positively chosen for CCR7, and omitted terminally differentiated effector memory CD45RA+ cells. TCRdb keeps only in-frame clones here, not all; method: immunoSEQ multiplex PCR. Here the sample spans roughly 550,000 clones, just under 97% being singletons. The sample taken for sequencing was naive CD8+ T cells sorted from blood. All receptors derive from a woman aged 25-40 years in good health.

CDR3 sequence: CASSFRALNTEAFF. For the CDR3, the DNA is TGTGCCAGCAGTTTTAGGGCCCTGAACACTGAAGCTTTCTTT. The chain employs TRBV28 and TRBJ1-1; unclear D gene. Germline CDR1 is MDHEN and CDR2 is SYDVKM. The V end was cut by 3 bases, the J end by 0 bases, with 8 bases between. CDR3 length: 14 amino acids.

This clone has just one count. The V call is TRBV2, the J call TRBJ1-5; D gene ambiguous. The CDR3 is 11 amino acids. Germline CDR1 is SNHLY and CDR2 is FYNNEI. Trimming took off 5 bases at V and 4 bases at J, with 3 bases between the two ends. CDR3 in amino acids: CASSSNQPQHF. CDR3 bases: TGTGCCAGCAGTTCTAATCAGCCCCAGCATTTT.

V gene TRBV27 combines with J gene TRBJ2-7; D gene ambiguous. This CDR3 is built from 15 residues. Germline values: CDR1 MNHEY, CDR2 SMNVEV (reference sequence). Trimming cost V 4 bases and J 2 bases, with 15 bases left between them. Here the CDR3 reads CASSSEPSSPYEQYF. CDR3 DNA sequence: TGTGCCAGCAGTTCTGAACCGTCGAGCCCCTACGAGCAGTACTTC.

The rearrangement links TRBV4-1 to TRBJ2-1, with 13 bases matching TRBD2. The CDR3 totals 16 residues. Germline V gene lookup returns CDR1 MGHRA and CDR2 YSYEKL. Trimming took 3 bases from V and 4 from J; bases not matched to a gene: 3. DNA of the CDR3: TGCGCCAGCAGCCAGCCGACTAGCGGGAGGTACAATGAGCAGTTCTTC. Translated, it gives CASSQPTSGRYNEQFF.

V and J are TRBV11-3 and TRBJ2-1, with 13 bases aligning to TRBD2. Germline-derived CDR1 and CDR2 are SGHNT and YENEEA. The CDR3 has 15 residues. Trimming took 4 bases from V and 12 from J; bases not matched to a gene: 9. This CDR3 is CASSSGTSGVPRQFF. The DNA for the CDR3 is TGTGCCAGCAGCTCCGGGACTAGCGGGGTGCCCCGGCAGTTCTTC.

As regards this clone: The same CDR3 also results from other DNA sequences found in this sample. The chain combines TRBV27 with TRBJ2-1; 10 positions match TRBD2. This CDR3 comprises 14 residues. V trimming: 2 bases; J trimming: 5 bases; junction bases outside the gene matches: 0. CDR1 is MNHEY and CDR2 is SMNVEV in the germline V gene (reference sequence). The CDR3 reads CASSLGLADNEQFF. The CDR3 DNA reads as TGTGCCAGCAGTTTAGGACTAGCGGACAATGAGCAGTTCTTC.

The chain carries TRBV27 and TRBJ2-1, with 12 bases fitting TRBD2. From germline, CDR1 is MNHEY and CDR2 SMNVEV (reference sequence). This CDR3 has 16 residues. The ends lost 7 bases at V and 9 bases at J; junction bases unmatched: 13. CDR3 protein: CASTILLAGGPSEQFF. The DNA for the CDR3 is TGTGCCAGCACCATTCTCCTAGCGGGAGGGCCTAGTGAGCAGTTCTTC.

This clone has a single count. The chain couples TRBV10-2 to TRBJ1-5; 9 positions match TRBD1. CDR3 length: 13 amino acids. The junction had 3 bases not matched to a gene; V was cut back by 7 bases and J by 5 bases. Germline CDR1 is WSHSY and CDR2 is SAAADI. CDR3 sequence: CASTGQGYQPQHF. In DNA form, the CDR3 reads TGCGCCAGCACCGGACAGGGGTATCAGCCCCAGCATTTT.

The count of this clone is one. The chain is built from TRBV6-6 and TRBJ1-4, with D tentatively TRBD1 (5 bases). Trimming removed 2 bases from V and 5 bases from J, with 12 bases in between. The CDR3 covers 15 residues. Germline CDR1 and CDR2: MNHNY and SVGAGI (reference sequence). The CDR3, as DNA: TGTGCCAGCAGTTACCACGAGAGGGGCAATGAAAAACTGTTTTTT. This codes for CASSYHERGNEKLFF.